These 2 T cell receptor beta chains came from one sample sequenced in a study of Tregs in tolerant kidney transplant recipients. Recipients received nonmyeloablative bone marrow transplants from related graft donors, with transient mixed chimerism. The table came from immunoSEQ multiplex PCR; TCRdb's copy has only in-frame clones and leaves some out. This sample contains about 15,000 clones. The sequencing used CD4+ T cells from blood (PBMCs), collected 12 months after the transplant. The receptors were sampled from a human patient who received a combined kidney and bone marrow transplant. A subset of T cells may come from the graft donor.

On this clone: The sequence runs out 3 residues before the end of the CDR3; the remainder is reconstructed from the germline J gene. The chain is built from TRBV7-3 and TRBJ1-2, with D perhaps matching TRBD1 (6 bases). Germline lookup yields CDR1 SGHTA and CDR2 FQGTGA. The CDR3 is 12 amino acids. The sequenced part of the CDR3 DNA is TGTGCCAGCGGGGACACAGTTCGAGGC. Protein sequence: CASGDTVRG. The whole CDR3 protein is CASGDTVRGYTF.

To note about this clone: The read is 3 residues too short to cover the CDR3 end, so that end is filled in from the germline J gene. This rearrangement joins TRBV5-1 to TRBJ2-7; 7 bases align to TRBD1. J gave up 4 bases and V 1 base, and 11 bases lay outside the gene matches. Germline V lookup: CDR1 SGHRS, CDR2 YFSETQ. The CDR3 consists of 16 residues. The part of the CDR3 DNA that was read is TGCGCCAGCAGCTTGTTATCTGGGACAGCAATATACGAG. Its protein is CASSLLSGTAIYE. The whole CDR3 protein reads CASSLLSGTAIYEQYF.